This T cell receptor beta chain was identified in a study of cytomegalovirus exposure and HLA in healthy donors listed by TCRdb under 2017. About the full investigation: In an earlier analysis of about 560 of the donors, about 270 Gb of sequence data and 90 million to 120 million unique TCR beta sequences from 180 million or so T cells were reported. A separate validation cohort of 100 to 150 different subjects was used in addition to the roughly 720-subject first cohort. The T cell repertoires of some 670 subjects were profiled by immunosequencing and related to cytomegalovirus serostatus. The later analysis used no new phenotypic data to find candidate immune exposures, relying instead on TCR beta sequences and their occurrence across donors. An earlier analysis of about 600 of the donors used high-throughput TCR beta sequencing to judge whether each TCR beta V gene segment behaved as functional or pseudogenic. About 280 gigabases of sequencing data and roughly 80 million unique TCR sequences made up an early release that covered under 750 HLA-typed donors. The study combined high-throughput TCR immunosequencing, statistical association of individual TCRs with disease status, and machine learning to predict cytomegalovirus infection status. Typing coverage varied by locus: roughly 620-640 donors for A, B, C, DRB1 and DQB1; more than 500 for DQA1; more than 600 for DPA1; around 450 for DPB1. Four or five DR-DQ haplotypes were treated as single units for association and clustering because of strong linkage in the cohort. Across 398 genotyped donors of the cohort, an average of approximately 220,000 unique TCR beta nucleotide sequences per donor were sequenced, and roughly a sixth of those sequences were non-productive. All discovery cohort repertoires had been generated using a single sequencing platform. Donor age, sex, ethnicity and CMV serostatus were compiled together with the repertoire data. A later analysis re-examined previously published TCR beta repertoires from 600 to 700 donors and added high-resolution HLA genotyping to investigate patterns of TCR occurrence. Of the roughly 400 genotyped donors, 81% fell in the genetic ancestry cluster associated with self-reported Caucasian donors. In a later genetic analysis, genome-wide SNP genotypes for 398 of the 666 donors were used, and that subset was treated as a discovery cohort. The study was designed to test whether signatures of past pathogen exposure could be identified by cataloging public T cell receptors. HLA typing covered class I and class II loci at four-digit resolution.

The cohort consisted of approximately 670 healthy bone marrow donors. Cohort members were all nominally healthy when sampled, although unrecorded immune exposures were likely present. The donor was CMV seronegative and belonged to the group of under 400 seronegative cohort members. Every donor gave a peripheral blood sample, and the peripheral blood mononuclear cells from that sample were used for TCR beta sequencing. Genomic DNA extraction from the blood cell samples was performed with the Qiagen DNeasy Blood Extraction Kit. The library was generated by the immunoSEQ multiplex PCR assay. For the multiplex PCR, a mixture combining 60 forward primers for TCR Vbeta segments and 13 reverse primers for TCR Jbeta segments was used. The CDR3 region of rearranged TCR beta genes was amplified from genomic DNA with a multiplex PCR assay. The Illumina HiSeq System was used to sequence the amplified TCR beta libraries as 87-base-pair reads. On the authors' methods: A later analysis counted tens of millions of unique TCR beta chains across the 550 to 750 repertoires, and 10 million to 12 million of these chains were shared by at least two donors. A nearest-neighbor algorithm error-corrected the raw reads and collapsed the reads into unique sequences, merging closely related sequences to remove PCR and sequencing errors. CDR3 sequences were aligned to IMGT reference sequences to assign V, D and J gene segments. For a sequence to be retained, a match of at least six nucleotides was required to both a V gene segment and a J gene segment. Rearrangements were classified as productive when the CDR3 lacked stop codons and remained in frame with V and J, and all other rearrangements were classified as non-productive. Following IMGT convention, CDR3 was defined as the stretch from the second conserved V-encoded cysteine to the conserved J-encoded phenylalanine. Sequences without an unambiguous match to a single V gene segment were excluded from the earlier analysis of several hundred of the donors. An earlier analysis of some 610 of the donors called V segments functional above 56.7% productive rearrangements and segregating when the between-donor standard deviation exceeded 5%. A statistical classification framework was developed to diagnose cytomegalovirus status using the catalog of TCR beta chain sequences. V and J gene assignment, in a later analysis, came from comparing TCR nucleotide sequences with IMGT/GENE-DB human TR gene sequences. Using the TCRdist pipeline, a later analysis assigned CDR3 sequences along with most-parsimonious VDJ recombination scenarios. In a later analysis, every TCR beta chain was defined by the combination of its CDR3 amino acid sequence and its V-gene family, and reads without a unique V-gene family were dropped. In a later analysis, approximately 590 highly shared, low-generation-probability nucleotide sequences were removed to address suspected cross-contamination and a sequencing artifact. For each public chain, a later analysis derived a clonal expansion index from normalized ranks of inferred template counts within each repertoire. Generation probabilities in a later analysis came from a VDJ recombination model fitted to out-of-frame rearrangements, and those results were checked against IGoR. A later analysis scored TCR-TCR, TCR-HLA and TCR-CMV co-occurrence with hypergeometric tests, applying a repertoire-size bias correction to TCR pairs. In a later analysis, false discovery rates were estimated by permuting HLA or CMV assignments 20 times. In a later analysis, co-occurring TCRs were grouped with DBSCAN, and TCRdist sequence similarity was added when clustering was performed within HLA-allele-positive subsets. Repertoires with fewer than 30,000 or more than 120,000 public chains, plus five repertoires with anomalous nucleotide sharing, were excluded from co-occurrence clustering. What TCRdb holds here is the immuneACCESS table cut down to in-frame rearrangements. Part of the clones is not present; checked against another copy, under half of the missing clones reflect an unresolved V gene, and the others are unexplained. The V and J calls and clone size were taken over from that table, and D and trimming were inferred from the DNA. The sample table holds 100,000 to 150,000 clones, of which less than 90% were seen once. Less than 0.25% of the sample lies in the top ten.

Trimming at the junction amounts to 5 bases on V and 3 bases on J, and the germline ends lie 17 bases apart. The germline V gene gives CDR1 as SGHTA and CDR2 as FQGNSA. Taken from cysteine to phenylalanine, the CDR3 has 15 residues. The DNA shown is the 45-base CDR3, in frame from base 1. On this clone: Its cognate antigen has yet to be identified. Nothing much larger sits one base from this clone, and base qualities are not available.

General findings and caveats noted by the study authors: In a later analysis, TCR association rates were found to vary across HLA loci, with the most associated TCRs seen for DRB1 alleles and the fewest for HLA-C alleles. The authors suggested that the approach could potentially be extended to other disease states and immunological phenotypes. The earlier analysis of a few hundred of the donors excluded about 16 rarely observed V segments, including chromosome 9 orphons, because counts were too low. A later genetic analysis associated a missense DCLRE1C variant with V-gene and J-gene trimming of TCR beta chains, and an independent cohort replicated the association. Most TCR sequences were seen in very few donors, while some public TCRs were found in many individuals. Cytomegalovirus status was reported to be diagnosed by the classifier with high specificity and sensitivity in both the original and validation cohorts. A group of highly shared sequence variants was considered likely to be a technical artifact of the sequencing pipeline. In the study, 150 to 200 TCR beta chains were listed as associated with cytomegalovirus. In a later genetic analysis, fewer N-insertions in productive TCRs were reported among donors in an Asian-associated ancestry cluster than the approximately 670-donor mean. Because some donors lacked HLA typing at each locus, the association tests relied only on the typed subset. In a later analysis, most CMV-associated TCR beta chains were found to appear HLA-restricted, with HLA associations seemingly driven largely by CMV exposure. According to a later analysis, parvovirus B19, influenza, CMV and Epstein-Barr virus appeared linked to several top co-occurrence clusters. In vitro tests confirmed that a few of the cytomegalovirus-associated TCR beta chains recognize cytomegalovirus antigens. This cohort had only TCR beta chains sequenced, and the lack of alpha or paired-chain data limited which features could be detected. In a later analysis, about 17,000 TCR beta sequences were associated with specific HLA alleles at a false discovery rate of 0.05. Linkage disequilibrium might explain the correlated functional status among segregating V segments, but an unknown experimental factor could not be ruled out. In a later analysis, HLA-associated TCR beta chains were found to be more clonally expanded and to have lower generation probabilities than equally common non-associated chains. Sequencing depth was assumed to be roughly uniform across donors in the presence/absence analyses, though that assumption may not hold. A further reported finding was that TCR beta sequences accurately predicted the HLA-A and HLA-B alleles for most subjects in the first cohort. Assigning TCR associations to individual alleles was difficult when HLA alleles, especially DR and DQ, strongly co-occurred. In an earlier analysis of some 500 of the donors, most TCR beta V segments appeared in productive rearrangements about 87% or about 30% of the time, broadly matching IMGT annotations. Some IMGT-functional V segments, including TRBV6-2 and TRBV6-3, could not be distinguished by the 87-base-pair reads and were therefore excluded. For the cohort, immune exposure information was limited to CMV serostatus.

This clonotype originated in a man aged 45-60 years in good health and CMV-seronegative. Source material: PBMCs. The chain uses TRBV7-2 and TRBJ2-7; TRBD2 might be the D gene, on 5 matching bases. CDR3 region: CASSAPGSRGYEQYF. Read as DNA, the sequence is TGTGCCAGCAGCGCCCCGGGTTCTCGGGGCTACGAGCAGTACTTC.